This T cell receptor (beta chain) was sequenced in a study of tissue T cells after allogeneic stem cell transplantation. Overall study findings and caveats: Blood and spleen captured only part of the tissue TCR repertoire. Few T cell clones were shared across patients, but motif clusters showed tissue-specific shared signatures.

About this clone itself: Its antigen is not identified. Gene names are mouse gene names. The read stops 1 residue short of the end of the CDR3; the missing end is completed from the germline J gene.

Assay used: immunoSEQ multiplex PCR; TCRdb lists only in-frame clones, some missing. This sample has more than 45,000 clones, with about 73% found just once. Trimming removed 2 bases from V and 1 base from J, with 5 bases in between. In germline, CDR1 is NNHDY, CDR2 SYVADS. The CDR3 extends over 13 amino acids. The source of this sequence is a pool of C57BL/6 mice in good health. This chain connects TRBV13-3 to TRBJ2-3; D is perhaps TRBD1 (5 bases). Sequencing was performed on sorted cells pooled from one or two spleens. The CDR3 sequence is CASSEGGAETLYF. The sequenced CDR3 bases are TGTGCCAGCAGTGAAGGGGGTGCAGAAACGCTGTAT.